This is a list of T cell receptor beta chains from one sample in a study of cytomegalovirus exposure and HLA in healthy donors. The assay was immunoSEQ multiplex PCR, and TCRdb's table has in-frame clones only and misses some. Here the sample spans 90,000 to 120,000 clones, approximately 80% being singletons. The sequenced material came from PBMCs. These TCRs come from a male donor in good health and CMV-seronegative. The CDR3 runs from the conserved cysteine through the conserved F or W. The order of the fields is clone size, V gene, J gene, D gene, CDR3 protein, CDR3 DNA. D genes are given only for firm matches. The size field is filled for only some rows; it gives once, few, many or a size class.

-	TRBV7-2	TRBJ2-7	TRBD1	CASSLHSTGGYEQYF	TGTGCCAGCAGCTTACACTCCACAGGGGGCTACGAGCAGTACTTC
-	TRBV14	TRBJ1-2	-	CASSQVETNYGYTF	TGTGCCAGCAGCCAAGTAGAGACTAACTATGGCTACACCTTC
-	TRBV21-1	TRBJ2-7	-	CASSPKGRGYYEQYF	TGTGCCAGCAGCCCTAAGGGAAGGGGGTATTACGAGCAGTACTTC
-	TRBV10-1	TRBJ2-3	-	CASSDRQRSTDTQYF	TGCGCCAGCAGTGATCGACAGAGAAGCACAGATACGCAGTATTTT
-	TRBV5-1	TRBJ1-1	TRBD1	CASSLQGAGTEAFF	TGCGCCAGCAGCTTACAGGGGGCAGGGACTGAAGCTTTCTTT
-	TRBV11-2	TRBJ2-7	-	CASSLPKQGGGKTPYEQYF	TGTGCCAGCAGCTTACCGAAACAGGGGGGAGGGAAAACCCCCTACGAGCAGTACTTC
few	TRBV4-2	TRBJ2-7	TRBD1	CASSPLSDREDEQYF	TGTGCCAGCAGCCCCTTAAGCGACAGGGAAGACGAGCAGTACTTC
-	TRBV4-1	TRBJ2-5	TRBD2	CASSQTSVGLPAQETQYF	TGCGCCAGCAGCCAAACAAGCGTGGGACTACCGGCACAAGAGACCCAGTACTTC
-	TRBV6-5	TRBJ2-1	TRBD1	CASRDRGVNEQFF	TGTGCCAGCCGGGACAGGGGGGTGAATGAGCAGTTCTTC
-	TRBV19	TRBJ1-1	TRBD1	CASSIDPQTQGVGTEAFF	TGTGCCAGTAGTATAGATCCCCAAACACAGGGGGTTGGTACTGAAGCTTTCTTT
-	TRBV2	TRBJ1-4	-	CASSDPQGPTNEKLFF	TGTGCCAGCAGTGACCCCCAGGGCCCAACTAATGAAAAACTGTTTTTT
-	TRBV27	TRBJ2-6	-	CASSLKPPGANVLTF	TGTGCCAGCAGTTTAAAGCCTCCCGGGGCCAACGTCCTGACTTTC